The 9 T cell receptor beta chains reported below all come from one sample, sequenced in a study of regulatory T cells in long-lasting Graves disease. CDR3-region Arm-PCR and iRepertoire HTBI primers produced the TCR beta libraries. MiXCR, applied by TCRdb to the multiplex PCR reads, yields one record per CDR3 protein. This table holds around 480,000 distinct CDR3 sequences, around 15% found once. Time point indicated: newly diagnosed GD, antithyroid drugs for less than 3 months. Scientists built the TCR library using RNA that was extracted from PBMCs. The sample was also linked to a second study, of T cells in Graves' hyperthyroidism and ophthalmopathy.

Sample: peripheral blood mononuclear cells (PBMCs), taken at new diagnosis, from a patient treated with antithyroid drugs. Source of these receptors: a man aged 35 to 55 with Graves disease.

This clonotype was found many times. The genes are TRBV5-1 and TRBJ1-1; TRBD1 agrees at 8 bases. Germline CDR1 SGHRS, CDR2 YFSETQ. J was trimmed by 4 bases and V by 0 bases; bases with no gene match: 8. The CDR3 contains 16 residues. The CDR3 bases are TGCGCCAGCAGCTTGGTATCTGGACAGGGAGGCACTGAAGCTTTCTTT. Amino acid sequence: CASSLVSGQGGTEAFF.

This clonotype was recorded many times. V and J are TRBV20-1 and TRBJ2-1; 14 bases are a match to TRBD2. CDR1 and CDR2 from the germline V gene are DFQATT and SNEGSKA (reference sequence). The ends lost 0 bases at V and 8 bases at J; junction bases unmatched: 6. The CDR3 sequence is 16 residues long. Written as DNA, the CDR3 is TGCAGTGCTAGAGATCGACTAGCGGGAGGGAGGGATGAGCAGTTCTTC. Translation gives CSARDRLAGGRDEQFF.

The genes are TRBV6-1 and TRBJ2-3, with TRBD1 as a possible D gene (5 bases). CDR1 and CDR2 from the germline V gene are MNHNS and SASEGT. Trimming stripped 6 bases from V and 3 bases from J, with 19 bases between. The CDR3 consists of 16 residues. As DNA, the CDR3 is TGTGCCAGCAGCCTTACTGCAGGGTCGTTTACAGATACGCAGTATTTT. The encoded protein is CASSLTAGSFTDTQYF.

This chain uses TRBV5-1 with TRBJ2-1; D possibly uses TRBD1 or TRBD2 (5 bases each). V gave up 1 base and J gave up 2 bases, with 13 bases separating them. The CDR3 has 16 residues. CDR1 is SGHRS, CDR2 YFSETQ, per germline. CDR3 coding DNA: TGCGCCAGCAGCTTGCTGGGGCGGGTAGCCTACAATGAGCAGTTCTTC. Protein: CASSLLGRVAYNEQFF.

This clonotype was found many times. The V gene is TRBV2, the J gene TRBJ2-1; 11 bases agree with TRBD2. In germline, CDR1 is SNHLY, CDR2 FYNNEI. This CDR3 contains 17 residues. V lost 7 bases to trimming and J lost 4 bases; unmatched junction nucleotides: 12. The CDR3 reads CASTKLLGLADYNEQFF. The CDR3 DNA reads as TGTGCCAGCACCAAACTTTTGGGACTAGCGGATTACAATGAGCAGTTCTTC.

This clonotype was seen once. The chain combines TRBV10-1 with TRBJ2-5, with unresolved D. The V and J ends lost 3 bases and 4 bases respectively, with 15 bases between them. CDR3 length: 15 residues. The germline CDR1 and CDR2 sequences are WNHNN and SYGVQD (reference sequence). CDR3 in DNA: TGCGCCAGCAGTGAAAATGTGGGTTCAGGAGAGACCCAGTACTTC. It translates to CASSENVGSGETQYF.

This clonotype has a count of ten or more. This chain uses TRBV20-1 with TRBJ2-3; D remains unclear. Germline values: CDR1 DFQATT, CDR2 SNEGSKA (reference sequence). The CDR3 totals 16 residues. V was cut by 5 bases and J by 6 bases, with 24 bases left in between. In nucleotides, the CDR3 is TGCAGTGCTCGGACGACTGAGGATCCAAACGTGGATACGCAGTATTTT. This codes for CSARTTEDPNVDTQYF.

This clonotype was counted at least ten times. This chain links TRBV28 with TRBJ2-1; TRBD2 is a possible D gene (5 bases). Germline lookup yields CDR1 MDHEN and CDR2 SYDVKM. V was clipped by 6 bases and J by 4 bases, with 22 bases between them. The CDR3 length is 17 residues. CDR3 nucleotides: TGTGCCAGCAGACATCCGCCGGCTAGCAGATATTACAATGAGCAGTTCTTC. Amino acids: CASRHPPASRYYNEQFF.

The rearrangement uses TRBV7-9 and TRBJ2-3, with a possible D match to TRBD1 (5 bases). The CDR3 sequence is 11 residues long. The germline V and J ends were trimmed by 3 bases and 9 bases, with 7 bases remaining between them. Germline V gives CDR1 SEHNR, CDR2 FQNEAQ (reference sequence). CDR3 nucleotides: TGTGCCAGCAGCTTTAAGGGGACGCAGTATTTT. Its translation: CASSFKGTQYF.